These 18 T cell receptor beta chains were sequenced from one sample in a study of cytomegalovirus exposure and HLA in healthy donors. Primers for the PCR totalled 60 Vbeta and 13 Jbeta. Clones were read by immunoSEQ multiplex PCR, and TCRdb kept only the in-frame ones, dropping some. The sample lists about 180,000 clones, about three quarters occurring once. Material: PBMCs. Receptors originate from a man aged 18 to 29 in good health and CMV-seronegative.

The chain links TRBV30 to TRBJ1-3; D is uncertain. Trimming took off 4 bases at V and 1 base at J, with 8 bases between the two ends. Germline V gene lookup returns CDR1 GTSNPN and CDR2 SVGIG (reference sequence). The CDR3 length is 13 residues. The CDR3 sequence is CAWTVSSGNTIYF. The CDR3 DNA follows: TGTGCCTGGACGGTGTCTTCTGGAAACACCATATATTTT.

This clone has a single count. V is TRBV2 and J is TRBJ1-3; TRBD1 matches at 9 bases. The CDR3 is 20 amino acids. Germline values: CDR1 SNHLY, CDR2 FYNNEI. Unmatched junction bases numbered 14, after V lost 2 bases and J lost 0 bases. CDR3 sequence: CASSETGTGSSESSGNTIYF. Written as DNA, the CDR3 is TGTGCCAGCAGTGAAACCGGGACAGGGAGTTCTGAGAGCTCTGGAAACACCATATATTTT.

The chain recombines TRBV11-1 with TRBJ1-1; D is unresolved. CDR1 and CDR2 from the germline V gene are SGHAT and FQDESV (reference sequence). CDR3 length: 13 residues. The V and J ends lost 0 bases and 6 bases respectively, with 8 bases between them. The CDR3 sequence: CASSLASGAEAFF. The CDR3 DNA follows: TGTGCCAGCAGCTTAGCCAGCGGCGCTGAAGCTTTCTTT.

This rearrangement joins TRBV18 to TRBJ1-1; D uncertain. The germline V gene has CDR1 KGHSH and CDR2 LQKENI. The V end was cut by 3 bases, the J end by 4 bases, with 15 bases between. This CDR3 has 15 amino acids. CDR3 loop: CASSPGMEGSTEAFF. The CDR3 coding sequence is TGTGCCAGCTCACCCGGGATGGAGGGTAGCACTGAAGCTTTCTTT.

CDR3 protein: CASRPTTSGAWGTQYF. The CDR3 nucleotides are TGCGCCAGCCGACCAACCACTAGCGGGGCCTGGGGTACGCAGTATTTT. V is TRBV5-1 and J is TRBJ2-3; 10 nucleotides align to TRBD2. From germline, CDR1 is SGHRS and CDR2 YFSETQ. J was trimmed by 8 bases and V by 7 bases; bases with no gene match: 16. The CDR3 is made up of 16 amino acids.

The chain combines TRBV5-1 with TRBJ1-1; perhaps TRBD1 as D (5 bases). The CDR3 consists of 16 residues. Trimming pared 4 bases from V and 8 bases from J, leaving 24 bases between. CDR1 and CDR2 (germline): SGHRS, YFSETQ. The CDR3 sequence: CASSPQLYDLTGEAFF. The CDR3 DNA sequence: TGCGCCAGCAGCCCCCAACTTTACGACCTTACAGGAGAAGCTTTCTTT.

There are a few counts of this clone. The rearrangement uses TRBV4-1 and TRBJ2-2; no clear D gene. Trimming stripped 5 bases from V and 2 bases from J, with 3 bases between. CDR3 length: 12 residues. Germline-derived CDR1 and CDR2 are MGHRA and YSYEKL. CDR3 in DNA: TGCGCCAGCAGCTCTAACACCGGGGAGCTGTTTTTT. This translates into CASSSNTGELFF.

The chain recombines TRBV6-5 with TRBJ2-5; 7 positions agree with TRBD2. Looked up from germline, CDR1 is MNHEY and CDR2 is SVGAGI. CDR3 length: 13 residues. V was pared by 7 bases and J by 5 bases, with 7 bases of the junction left unmatched. Written as DNA, the CDR3 is TGTGCCAGCACCACCGGGGGGAGTGAGACCCAGTACTTC. Amino acid sequence: CASTTGGSETQYF.

This chain links TRBV4-1 with TRBJ2-5; 7 nucleotides match TRBD1. The CDR3 contains 15 residues. The V gene's germline CDR1 is MGHRA and CDR2 YSYEKL. The V and J ends lost 4 bases and 4 bases, in that order; junction bases with no gene match: 9. The CDR3 DNA sequence: TGCGCCAGCAGCCGCGTCACAGGGGCCGGAGAGACCCAGTACTTC. It specifies CASSRVTGAGETQYF.

This clone showed up just once. The genes are TRBV28 and TRBJ1-5; TRBD1 agrees at 8 bases. Trimming at V came to 6 bases and at J to 6 bases, leaving 7 bases not matched to a gene. The CDR3 extends over 14 amino acids. Germline CDR1 reads MDHEN; CDR2 reads SYDVKM. For the CDR3, the DNA is TGTGCCAGCAGGACCGGGACAGGAACTCAGCCCCAGCATTTT. Amino acid sequence: CASRTGTGTQPQHF.

The chain's CDR3 is CASSRSGSPGRAYEQYF. CDR3 sequence (DNA): TGTGCCAGCAGCCGCTCAGGGTCCCCGGGTAGGGCCTACGAGCAGTACTTC. J is TRBJ2-7 and V is TRBV11-3, with a tentative D call TRBD1 (5 bases). V lost 5 bases to trimming and J lost 2 bases, with 22 bases between them. This CDR3 region has 17 residues. CDR1 and CDR2 (germline): SGHNT, YENEEA.

This clone was observed once. The rearrangement joins TRBV2 to TRBJ1-5; D remains unclear. This CDR3 contains 15 residues. V was clipped by 5 bases and J by 2 bases, with 13 bases between them. The germline gives CDR1 SNHLY, CDR2 FYNNEI. In DNA form, the CDR3 reads TGTGCCAGCAGTCGTGTTATCCGGGGCAATCAGCCCCAGCATTTT. Translated, it gives CASSRVIRGNQPQHF.

The rearrangement joins TRBV27 to TRBJ2-2; tentative D call: TRBD2 (5 bases). V lost 5 bases and J lost 5, with 15 bases in between. The V gene's germline CDR1 is MNHEY and CDR2 SMNVEV (reference sequence). The CDR3 contains 15 residues. The CDR3 region has the DNA TGTGCCAGCAGTAAAACTAGTTATGGGACCGGGGAGCTGTTTTTT. Translated: CASSKTSYGTGELFF.

In its sample, this clone was seen a few times. This CDR3 is also generated by other DNA sequences in the sample. The CDR3 DNA follows: TGTGCCAGCAGTTTATCCCAGGGCTTGAACACTGAAGCTTTCTTT. It is translated as CASSLSQGLNTEAFF. The rearrangement joins TRBV27 to TRBJ1-1; TRBD1 might be the D (5 bases). The CDR3 is made up of 15 amino acids. Per the germline V gene, CDR1 is MNHEY and CDR2 is SMNVEV (reference sequence). V was pared by 0 bases and J by 0 bases, with 8 bases between.

On this clone: This CDR3 is also generated by other DNA sequences in the sample. The J gene is TRBJ2-3, the V gene TRBV27, with 10 bases lining up with TRBD2. Trimming at V came to 4 bases and at J to 3 bases, leaving 7 bases not matched to a gene. This CDR3 contains 16 residues. Germline loops: CDR1 MNHEY, CDR2 SMNVEV (reference sequence). CDR3: CASSSLAGVGTDTQYF. Written as DNA, the CDR3 is TGTGCCAGCAGTTCCCTAGCGGGGGTGGGGACAGATACGCAGTATTTT.

The V gene is TRBV27, the J gene TRBJ2-6; 9 bases line up with TRBD2. This CDR3 spans 18 amino acids. Germline CDR1 is MNHEY and CDR2 is SMNVEV (reference sequence). V trimming: 1 base; J trimming: 0 bases; junction bases outside the gene matches: 4. In nucleotides, the CDR3 is TGTGCCAGCAGTTTATGGGCGGGGGGGCTCTCTGGGGCCAACGTCCTGACTTTC. Translation: CASSLWAGGLSGANVLTF.

This clone was picked up many times. The V gene is TRBV5-1, the J gene TRBJ1-5; D is unclear. The germline V gene has CDR1 SGHRS and CDR2 YFSETQ. The CDR3 extends over 15 amino acids. Trimming took off 0 bases at V and 2 bases at J, with 9 bases between the two ends. The CDR3 reads CASSLAGMGNQPQHF. The CDR3, as DNA: TGCGCCAGCAGCTTGGCCGGGATGGGCAATCAGCCCCAGCATTTT.

The chain couples TRBV25-1 to TRBJ2-7; 7 nucleotides align to TRBD2. Germline-derived CDR1 and CDR2 are MGHDK and SYGVNS. Trimming cost V 3 bases and J 2 bases; bases outside gene matches: 4. The CDR3 extends over 14 amino acids. DNA for the CDR3: TGTGCCAGCAGTGAGTTCAGCGGGACCTACGAGCAGTACTTC. Its protein is CASSEFSGTYEQYF.